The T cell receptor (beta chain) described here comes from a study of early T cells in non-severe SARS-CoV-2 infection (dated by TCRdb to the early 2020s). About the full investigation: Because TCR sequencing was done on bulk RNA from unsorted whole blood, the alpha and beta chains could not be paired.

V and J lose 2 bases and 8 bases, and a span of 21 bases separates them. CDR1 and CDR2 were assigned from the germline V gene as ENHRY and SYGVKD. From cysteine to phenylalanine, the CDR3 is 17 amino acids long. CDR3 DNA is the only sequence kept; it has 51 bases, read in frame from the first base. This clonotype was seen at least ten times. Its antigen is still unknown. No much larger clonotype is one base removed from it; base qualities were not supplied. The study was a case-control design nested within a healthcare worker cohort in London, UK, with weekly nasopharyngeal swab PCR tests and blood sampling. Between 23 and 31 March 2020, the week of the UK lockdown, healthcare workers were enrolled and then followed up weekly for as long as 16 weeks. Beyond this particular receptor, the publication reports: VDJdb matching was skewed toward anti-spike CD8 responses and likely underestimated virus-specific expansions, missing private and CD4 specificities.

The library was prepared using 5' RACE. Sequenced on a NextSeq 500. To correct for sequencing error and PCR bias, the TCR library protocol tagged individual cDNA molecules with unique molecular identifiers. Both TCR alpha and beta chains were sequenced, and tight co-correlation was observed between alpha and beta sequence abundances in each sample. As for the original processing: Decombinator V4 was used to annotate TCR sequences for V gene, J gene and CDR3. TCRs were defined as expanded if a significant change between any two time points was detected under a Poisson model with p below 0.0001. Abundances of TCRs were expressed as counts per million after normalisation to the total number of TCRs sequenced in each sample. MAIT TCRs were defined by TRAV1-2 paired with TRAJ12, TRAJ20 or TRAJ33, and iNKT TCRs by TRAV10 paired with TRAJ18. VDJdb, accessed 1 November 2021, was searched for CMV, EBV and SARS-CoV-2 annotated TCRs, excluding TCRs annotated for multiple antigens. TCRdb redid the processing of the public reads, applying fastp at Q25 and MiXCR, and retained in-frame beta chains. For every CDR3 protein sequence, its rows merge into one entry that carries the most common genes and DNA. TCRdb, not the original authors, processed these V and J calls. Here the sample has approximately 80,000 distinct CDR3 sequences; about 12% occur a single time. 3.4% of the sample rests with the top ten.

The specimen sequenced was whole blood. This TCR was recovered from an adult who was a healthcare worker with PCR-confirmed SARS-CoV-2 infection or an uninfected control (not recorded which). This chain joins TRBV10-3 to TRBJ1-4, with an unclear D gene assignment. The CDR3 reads CAISELLRGRGEEKLFF. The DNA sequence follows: TGTGCCATCAGTGAGCTCCTCCGAGGTCGAGGAGAGGAAAAACTGTTTTTT.